Each of the 18 T cell receptor beta chains below was sequenced from the same sample in a study of T cell responses to AZD1222 COVID-19 vaccine. Repertoires were generated with immunoSEQ multiplex PCR, while TCRdb's copy carries only in-frame clones and drops some. The repertoire holds 140,000 or so clones, with less than 95% as singletons. The sample consisted of peripheral blood, taken 28 days after the second dose of the MenACWY control vaccine. These receptors were obtained from an adult who received the MenACWY meningococcal vaccine as a control.

This clone was seen a single time. The J gene is TRBJ1-6, the V gene TRBV27; 10 positions agree with TRBD1. The CDR3 covers 14 residues. Per the germline V gene, CDR1 is MNHEY and CDR2 is SMNVEV (reference sequence). V was pared by 6 bases and J by 10 bases, with 6 bases of the junction left unmatched. DNA for the CDR3: TGTGCCAGCAGCCTGACAGGGGGCTACTCACCCCTCCACTTT. It yields the protein CASSLTGGYSPLHF.

The CDR3 DNA reads TGTGCCAGCTCACCGGGCAGGGGCGTTTTTGGCAATGAGCAGTTCTTC. It is translated as CASSPGRGVFGNEQFF. The J gene is TRBJ2-1, the V gene TRBV18; D is perhaps TRBD1 (6 bases). Germline-derived CDR1 and CDR2 are KGHSH and LQKENI. The CDR3 totals 16 residues. V was cut by 3 bases and J by 6 bases, with 18 bases left in between.

This chain joins TRBV19 and TRBJ2-7; no reliable D call. The V end lost 1 base, the J end lost 2 bases, and 9 bases lay between the germline ends. Germline V gene sequence: CDR1 LNHDA, CDR2 SQIVND (reference sequence). The CDR3 consists of 14 residues. The CDR3 DNA sequence: TGTGCCAGTAGTATAGGAAACGGACCCTACGAGCAGTACTTC. Encoded protein: CASSIGNGPYEQYF.

The CDR3 is CASGLRVRGRQETQYF. In DNA, the CDR3 is TGTGCTAGTGGTTTGAGGGTGCGGGGCCGCCAAGAGACCCAGTACTTC. The chain employs TRBV12-5 and TRBJ2-5; TRBD2 is a possible D gene (6 bases). V lost 2 bases to trimming and J lost 1 base, with 14 bases between them. The V gene's germline CDR1 is LGHNT and CDR2 FRNRAP. CDR3 length: 16 amino acids.

V and J are TRBV4-3 and TRBJ2-3, with TRBD2 matching over 12 bases. Germline V gene lookup returns CDR1 LGHNA and CDR2 YSLEER. The CDR3 is 19 residues long. The V and J ends lost 0 bases and 8 bases, in that order; junction bases with no gene match: 15. CDR3 sequence: CASSQDALAGGWGKSTQYF. The DNA of the CDR3 is TGCGCCAGCAGCCAAGATGCACTAGCGGGAGGATGGGGGAAAAGTACGCAGTATTTT.

The rearrangement links TRBV7-8 to TRBJ2-5; possible D gene TRBD2, 6 bases. The ends were cut back, 5 bases at V and 6 bases at J, with 19 bases in the middle. Per germline, CDR1 SGHVS and CDR2 FQNEAQ. The CDR3 sequence is 15 residues long. The CDR3 region has the DNA TGTGCCAGCAGCCCGGGGGACCGAGTGGTGCAGACCCAGTACTTC. It codes for CASSPGDRVVQTQYF.

In its sample, this clone was seen a few times. The chain is built from TRBV5-8 and TRBJ1-5; TRBD1 matches at 8 bases. The CDR3 is 14 residues long. The germline V gene has CDR1 SGHTS and CDR2 YDEGEE. After removal of 4 bases from V and 4 bases from J, the junction contained 4 bases not matched to a gene. This CDR3 reads CASSPWTGNQPQHF. The CDR3 coding sequence is TGTGCCAGCAGCCCATGGACAGGGAATCAGCCCCAGCATTTT.

The genes are TRBV7-9 and TRBJ1-1, with D possibly being TRBD1 (5 bases). The CDR3 sequence is 15 residues long. Germline-derived CDR1 and CDR2 are SEHNR and FQNEAQ (reference sequence). With 1 base removed from V and 3 bases from J, the gap between germline ends came to 12 bases. The CDR3 DNA sequence: TGTGCCAGCAGCTTAGTGCAGGGCGTTCACACTGAAGCTTTCTTT. Residues: CASSLVQGVHTEAFF.

The chain couples TRBV2 to TRBJ1-2, with D tentatively TRBD1 (6 bases). The germline CDR1 and CDR2 sequences are SNHLY and FYNNEI. The CDR3 contains 13 residues. Trimming took 8 bases from V and 4 from J, leaving 14 bases between them. DNA for the CDR3: TGTGCCAGCTGGGAGGGGGGTGGCTATGGCTACACCTTC. Protein product: CASWEGGGYGYTF.

The chain joins TRBV3-1 (or the pseudogene TRBV3-2) to TRBJ1-5; D is unclear. Germline CDR1 LGHDT, CDR2 YNNKEL (reference sequence). V dropped 1 base and J dropped 5 bases, with 6 bases sitting between them. The CDR3 runs to 13 residues. The CDR3 DNA reads as TGTGCCAGCAGCCAAGGTCGAGATCAGCCCCAGCATTTT. Amino acids: CASSQGRDQPQHF.

The chain combines TRBV7-2 with TRBJ2-2, with D unclear. The germline V gene encodes CDR1 SGHTA and CDR2 FQGNSA. V was cut by 3 bases and J by 6 bases, with 17 bases left in between. CDR3 length: 16 residues. CDR3 protein: CASSFNLGLKSGELFF. The CDR3 coding sequence is TGTGCCAGCAGCTTTAATTTGGGCCTAAAATCCGGGGAGCTGTTTTTT.

CDR3 nucleotide sequence: TGTGCCAGCAGATTAGAAAACAGGGGAACTTCTGAAGCTTTCTTT. Translation: CASRLENRGTSEAFF. V gene TRBV2 combines with J gene TRBJ1-1; 7 bases are a match to TRBD1. Germline values: CDR1 SNHLY, CDR2 FYNNEI. CDR3 size: 15 residues. Unmatched junction bases numbered 13, after V lost 6 bases and J lost 6 bases. Using reference TRBV2 and TRBJ1-1 for the parts outside the CDR3, the full variable domain is EPEVTQTPSHQVTQMGQEVILRCVPISNHLYFYWYRQILGQKVEFLVSFYNNEISEKSEIFDDQFSVERPDGSNFTLKIRSTKLEDSAMYFCASRLENRGTSEAFFGQGTRLTVV.

This chain links TRBV3-1 (or the pseudogene TRBV3-2) with TRBJ1-1; 8 nucleotides match TRBD1. Germline V CDR1 and CDR2: LGHDT, YNNKEL (reference sequence). The CDR3 contains 11 residues. With V trimmed by 6 bases and J by 9 bases, 3 bases remained unmatched. CDR3 loop: CASRGQGKAFF. In DNA, the CDR3 is TGTGCCAGCAGAGGACAGGGTAAAGCTTTCTTT.

This chain links TRBV4-3 with TRBJ2-2; D is uncertain. This CDR3 region has 15 residues. The germline V and J ends were trimmed by 2 bases and 0 bases, with 7 bases remaining between them. CDR1 is LGHNA and CDR2 is YSLEER in the germline V gene. CDR3 coding DNA: TGCGCCAGCAGCCAACCGGCAGCGAACACCGGGGAGCTGTTTTTT. Protein: CASSQPAANTGELFF.

The chain uses TRBV5-1 and TRBJ1-5; D is perhaps TRBD1 (5 bases). Germline CDR1 is SGHRS and CDR2 is YFSETQ. Trimming cost V 1 base and J 0 bases, with 8 bases left between them. The CDR3 sequence is 15 residues long. The CDR3 region is CASSLQGYSNQPQHF. The DNA of the CDR3 is TGCGCCAGCAGCTTGCAGGGTTATAGCAATCAGCCCCAGCATTTT.

This clone has more than one count but fewer than ten. This sequence joins TRBV19 and TRBJ1-5, with 10 bases fitting TRBD1. The CDR3 has 15 residues. With V trimmed by 6 bases and J by 6 bases, 8 bases remained unmatched. Germline assignment: CDR1 LNHDA and CDR2 SQIVND (reference sequence). The CDR3: CASSAGTGATQPQHF. The CDR3 coding sequence is TGTGCCAGTAGCGCAGGGACAGGGGCTACTCAGCCCCAGCATTTT.

The V gene is TRBV4-3, the J gene TRBJ1-1, with a tentative D call TRBD1 (5 bases). V shed 2 bases and J shed 4 bases, with 17 bases lying between them. The CDR3 is 16 amino acids. The V gene's germline CDR1 is LGHNA and CDR2 YSLEER. DNA for the CDR3: TGCGCCAGCAGCCAATTCCGGGACTCCGGGAGCACTGAAGCTTTCTTT. Its translation: CASSQFRDSGSTEAFF.

The genes are TRBV28 and TRBJ2-7; 9 bases align to TRBD1. The germline V gene has CDR1 MDHEN and CDR2 SYDVKM. The CDR3 extends over 17 amino acids. The V segment lost 5 bases and the J segment 5 bases; nucleotides outside the gene matches: 16. The DNA for the CDR3 is TGTGCCAGCAGTCAGGGACAGGGAGGAGGGGTTGGGGACGAGCAGTACTTC. Amino acids: CASSQGQGGGVGDEQYF.